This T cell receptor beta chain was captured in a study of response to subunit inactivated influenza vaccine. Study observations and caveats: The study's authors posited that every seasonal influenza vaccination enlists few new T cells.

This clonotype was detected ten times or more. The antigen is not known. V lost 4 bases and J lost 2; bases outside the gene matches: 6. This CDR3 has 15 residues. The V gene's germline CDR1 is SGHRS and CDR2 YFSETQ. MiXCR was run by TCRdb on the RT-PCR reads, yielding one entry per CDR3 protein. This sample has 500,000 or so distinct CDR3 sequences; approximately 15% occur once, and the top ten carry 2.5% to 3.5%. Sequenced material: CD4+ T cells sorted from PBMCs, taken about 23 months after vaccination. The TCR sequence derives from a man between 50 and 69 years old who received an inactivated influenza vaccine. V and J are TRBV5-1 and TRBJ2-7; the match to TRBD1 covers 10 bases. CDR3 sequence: CASSTGDRGPYEQYF. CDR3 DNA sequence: TGCGCCAGCAGCACCGGGGACAGGGGTCCCTACGAGCAGTACTTC.